What follows are 30 T cell receptor beta chains derived from one specimen sequenced in a study of identical twins. TCRdb redid the calling of the 5' RACE reads with MiXCR, one entry per CDR3 protein. The sample carries under 450,000 distinct CDR3 sequences, approximately 17% recorded once. The sample comprised naive T cells sorted from blood. These receptors originate from a man aged 50 to 59 in good health.

This clonotype was recorded a few times. The rearrangement joins TRBV20-1 to TRBJ2-7; 13 bases line up with TRBD2. Germline trimming cut 5 bases from V and 3 bases from J; bases unmatched to any gene: 7. Per germline, CDR1 DFQATT and CDR2 SNEGSKA (reference sequence). The CDR3 is 15 amino acids. This CDR3 reads CSAQPLAGGGYEQYF. The DNA of the CDR3 is TGCAGTGCTCAACCACTAGCGGGAGGGGGCTACGAGCAGTACTTC.

CDR3 region: CASSWTSGIQSYNEQFF. Written as DNA, the CDR3 is TGTGCCAGCAGCTGGACTAGCGGGATCCAATCCTACAATGAGCAGTTCTTC. This chain joins TRBV5-5 and TRBJ2-1, with 12 bases that match TRBD2. Trimming at V came to 3 bases and at J to 1 base, leaving 5 bases not matched to a gene. Germline V gene data show CDR1 as SGHKS and CDR2 as YYEKEE (reference sequence). CDR3 length: 17 residues.

This clonotype was seen repeatedly, ten times or more. The chain joins TRBV9 to TRBJ2-1, with 7 nucleotides matching TRBD1. Per the germline V gene, CDR1 is SGDLS and CDR2 is YYNGEE. Trimming cost V 4 bases and J 0 bases; bases outside gene matches: 7. The CDR3 totals 16 residues. CDR3: CASSKGGGSSYNEQFF. CDR3 sequence (DNA): TGTGCCAGCAGCAAAGGGGGCGGAAGCTCCTACAATGAGCAGTTCTTC. Using reference TRBV9 and TRBJ2-1 for the parts outside the CDR3, the full variable domain is DSGVTQTPKHLITATGQRVTLRCSPRSGDLSVYWYQQSLDQGLQFLIQYYNGEERAKGNILERFSAQQFPDLHSELNLSSLELGDSALYFCASSKGGGSSYNEQFFGPGTRLTVL.

This clonotype was counted between two and nine times. The chain is built from TRBV10-2 and TRBJ2-1; no clear D gene. The CDR3 consists of 13 residues. Germline values: CDR1 WSHSY, CDR2 SAAADI. With 0 bases removed from V and 6 bases from J, the gap between germline ends came to 6 bases. CDR3 region: CASSESRGNEQFF. The CDR3 DNA follows: TGCGCCAGCAGTGAGTCGAGAGGCAATGAGCAGTTCTTC.

This clonotype was seen many times. This CDR3 reads CASSQDQQGADTQYF. CDR3 nucleotides: TGTGCCAGCAGCCAAGATCAACAGGGGGCGGATACGCAGTATTTT. The V and J genes are TRBV4-2 and TRBJ2-3; 9 nucleotides align to TRBD1. J was trimmed by 6 bases and V by 0 bases; bases with no gene match: 4. The CDR3 length is 15 residues. CDR1 is LGHNA, CDR2 YNFKEQ, per germline.

This clonotype was recorded many times. The chain links TRBV6-2 or TRBV6-3 to TRBJ1-5; D not certain. The CDR3 sequence is 15 residues long. CDR1 is MNHEY and CDR2 is SVGEGT in the germline V gene. The V end lost 0 bases, the J end lost 5 bases, and 11 bases lay between the germline ends. CDR3 nucleotides: TGTGCCAGCAGTTACTCCTCCGGAAGGGATCAGCCCCAGCATTTT. Encoded protein: CASSYSSGRDQPQHF.

The sample holds many counts of this clonotype. The chain combines TRBV27 with TRBJ2-1; 7 bases line up with TRBD1. Trimming cost V 2 bases and J 7 bases; bases outside gene matches: 14. Germline CDR1 and CDR2: MNHEY and SMNVEV (reference sequence). The CDR3 spans 17 residues. The CDR3 protein is CASSLVTQGPLLNEQFF. The CDR3 coding sequence is TGTGCCAGCAGTTTAGTTACACAGGGGCCCCTTTTAAATGAGCAGTTCTTC.

This clonotype was recorded many times. The chain couples TRBV5-1 to TRBJ1-6; D is perhaps TRBD1 (5 bases). V was shortened by 2 bases and J by 10 bases, with 7 bases between the two germline ends. The CDR3 consists of 12 residues. CDR1 and CDR2 from the germline V gene are SGHRS and YFSETQ. CDR3 bases: TGCGCCAGCAGCTTCCAGGGATCACCCCTCCACTTT. Translation: CASSFQGSPLHF.

This chain uses TRBV3-1 with TRBJ2-1, with D tentatively TRBD2 (5 bases). Trimming left V 4 bases short and J 7 bases short, with 11 bases between. Germline CDR1 and CDR2: LGHDT and YNNKEL (reference sequence). The CDR3 has 13 amino acids. The CDR3 DNA sequence: TGTGCCAGCAGCCCCGGGAACTATAATGAGCAGTTCTTC. Its protein is CASSPGNYNEQFF.

This clonotype was observed a handful of times. Here the CDR3 reads CSVESRASGYYEQYF. The CDR3 DNA sequence: TGCAGCGTTGAATCCCGGGCTAGCGGTTACTACGAGCAGTACTTC. The chain is built from TRBV29-1 and TRBJ2-7; the match to TRBD2 covers 7 bases. With V trimmed by 2 bases and J by 3 bases, 10 bases remained unmatched. From germline, CDR1 is SQVTM and CDR2 ANQGSEA. The CDR3 has 15 residues.

This clonotype was counted only a few times. This chain links TRBV18 with TRBJ2-2; D is uncertain. Germline CDR1 reads KGHSH; CDR2 reads LQKENI. The CDR3 totals 15 residues. The V end was cut by 2 bases, the J end by 0 bases, with 7 bases between. The CDR3 region is CASSPGSTNTGELFF. Written as DNA, the CDR3 is TGTGCCAGCTCACCAGGCAGCACGAACACCGGGGAGCTGTTTTTT.

This clonotype has only a few counts. This chain links TRBV5-1 with TRBJ2-7; D gene unclear. The germline V gene encodes CDR1 SGHRS and CDR2 YFSETQ. The CDR3 contains 14 residues. V lost 0 bases, J lost 0 bases, and 7 bases lay in between. CDR3 amino acids: CASSLAETSYEQYF. In DNA, the CDR3 is TGCGCCAGCAGCTTGGCCGAGACCTCCTACGAGCAGTACTTC.

This rearrangement joins TRBV24-1 to TRBJ2-6; D call uncertain. CDR1 and CDR2 from the germline V gene are KGHDR and SFDVKD. Deletions cut 4 bases from V and 7 bases from J, with 13 bases between. CDR3 size: 15 residues. CDR3 in amino acids: CATSDPTAGANVLTF. CDR3 coding DNA: TGTGCCACCAGTGACCCCACCGCCGGAGCCAACGTCCTGACTTTC.

This clonotype showed up just a few times. The chain employs TRBV15 and TRBJ2-3, with no clear D. With 1 base removed from V and 6 bases from J, the gap between germline ends came to 8 bases. Germline CDR1 is LNHNV and CDR2 is YYDKDF (reference sequence). The CDR3 totals 13 residues. The CDR3 DNA follows: TGTGCCACCAGCAGAGGGACCGAGGATACGCAGTATTTT. The encoded protein is CATSRGTEDTQYF.

Ten or more counts support this clonotype. CDR3 nucleotides: TGTGCCAGCAGCTTGGGACAGGGGCTTCAAGAGACCCAGTACTTC. Residues: CASSLGQGLQETQYF. The J gene is TRBJ2-5, the V gene TRBV7-8; 10 bases fit TRBD1. This CDR3 has 15 amino acids. With 3 bases clipped from V and 2 bases from J, the junction kept 3 bases outside the gene matches. Germline-derived CDR1 and CDR2 are SGHVS and FQNEAQ.

The chain has TRBV28 and TRBJ2-1, with TRBD2 identical over 7 bases. There are 18 residues in the CDR3. The germline gives CDR1 MDHEN, CDR2 SYDVKM. Unmatched junction bases numbered 18, after V lost 6 bases and J lost 4 bases. In nucleotides, the CDR3 is TGTGCCAGCAGCCCGCTCCTCGAGGGAGGGCCCCAATACAATGAGCAGTTCTTC. Encoded protein: CASSPLLEGGPQYNEQFF.

This clonotype was seen many times. The chain couples TRBV20-1 to TRBJ2-7; tentatively, D is TRBD1 (5 bases). V lost 4 bases, J lost 8 bases, and 18 bases lay in between. The CDR3 runs to 13 residues. From germline, CDR1 is DFQATT and CDR2 SNEGSKA (reference sequence). The CDR3 DNA sequence: TGCAGTGCTAAATCCCAATTGGGGCTACAGCAGTACTTC. Protein: CSAKSQLGLQQYF.

This clonotype was seen many times. The rearrangement joins TRBV12-3 or TRBV12-4 to TRBJ1-4, with 10 positions matching TRBD1. The ends lost 5 bases at V and 7 bases at J; junction bases unmatched: 1. This CDR3 has 13 amino acids. DNA for the CDR3: TGTGCCAGCAGTGACAGGGGGCCTGAAAAACTGTTTTTT. As protein: CASSDRGPEKLFF.

This clonotype has more than one count but fewer than ten. The V gene is TRBV7-2, the J gene TRBJ2-5; possible D gene TRBD2, 6 bases. Germline V gives CDR1 SGHTA, CDR2 FQGNSA. This CDR3 is 16 amino acids long. The germline V and J ends were trimmed by 2 bases and 3 bases, with 16 bases remaining between them. CDR3 region: CASSLYLLAGKETQYF. CDR3 bases: TGTGCCAGCAGCTTATATCTTTTGGCGGGGAAAGAGACCCAGTACTTC.

This clonotype was recorded a few times. J is TRBJ2-2 and V is TRBV4-3, with D perhaps matching TRBD1 (6 bases). The CDR3 is 15 amino acids. The germline gives CDR1 LGHNA, CDR2 YSLEER. Trimming took off 1 base at V and 3 bases at J, with 9 bases between the two ends. The CDR3 loop reads CASSQVRGYTGELFF. DNA of the CDR3: TGCGCCAGCAGCCAAGTCAGGGGTTACACCGGGGAGCTGTTTTTT.

The V gene is TRBV27, the J gene TRBJ2-3; unclear D gene. V dropped 2 bases and J dropped 6 bases, with 21 bases sitting between them. CDR3 length equals 17 residues. The germline gives CDR1 MNHEY, CDR2 SMNVEV (reference sequence). The CDR3 nucleotides are TGTGCCAGCAGTTTAGAGTATCGGGTTCGACTCCCTGATACGCAGTATTTT. Translating it yields CASSLEYRVRLPDTQYF.

This clonotype occurred many times. The V and J genes are TRBV7-3 and TRBJ2-1; 14 bases line up with TRBD2. The CDR3 covers 15 residues. In germline, CDR1 is SGHTA, CDR2 FQGTGA. The J segment lost 7 bases and the V segment lost 4 bases, leaving 3 bases of the junction unmatched. CDR3 in amino acids: CASSSGTSGRNEQFF. The CDR3 region has the DNA TGTGCCAGCAGCTCCGGGACTAGCGGGAGAAATGAGCAGTTCTTC.

This clonotype was recorded many times. The chain combines TRBV7-8 with TRBJ2-5, with 7 bases aligning to TRBD1. This CDR3 has 15 residues. Losses at the gene ends were 1 base for V and 5 bases for J; bases not matched to a gene: 7. Per germline, CDR1 SGHVS and CDR2 FQNEAQ. The CDR3 reads CASSLVGGGRETQYF. CDR3 coding DNA: TGTGCCAGCAGCTTAGTAGGGGGCGGGCGGGAGACCCAGTACTTC.

This clonotype has only a few counts. CDR3 amino acids: CAIRLNGGSEQYF. CDR3 bases: TGTGCCATCAGACTAAATGGGGGCAGCGAGCAGTACTTC. The chain employs TRBV10-3 and TRBJ2-7, with D possibly matching TRBD1 (6 bases). In germline, CDR1 is ENHRY, CDR2 SYGVKD. V dropped 6 bases and J dropped 6 bases, with 15 bases sitting between them. This CDR3 region has 13 residues.

This clonotype was recorded many times. The gene calls are TRBV7-2 and TRBJ2-3; TRBD2 matches at 11 bases. Germline loops: CDR1 SGHTA, CDR2 FQGNSA. The CDR3 extends over 15 amino acids. J lost 2 bases, V lost 5 bases, and 3 bases had no gene match. DNA of the CDR3: TGTGCCAGCAGCAGGGGACTAGCGGACACAGATACGCAGTATTTT. It encodes CASSRGLADTDTQYF.

This clonotype showed up many times. This sequence joins TRBV6-5 and TRBJ2-1; TRBD2 matches at 13 bases. Looked up from germline, CDR1 is MNHEY and CDR2 is SVGAGI. This CDR3 comprises 17 residues. Trimming removed 2 bases from V and 6 bases from J; junction bases left unmatched: 7. CDR3 nucleotides: TGTGCCAGCAGTTACACTACTAGCGGGAGGGCCCGCAATGAGCAGTTCTTC. It yields the protein CASSYTTSGRARNEQFF.

This clonotype was counted ten times or more. The rearrangement joins TRBV7-9 to TRBJ1-2; D gene ambiguous. Trimming took 5 bases from V and 6 from J, leaving 16 bases between them. CDR1 and CDR2 (germline): SEHNR, FQNEAQ (reference sequence). The CDR3 totals 14 residues. For the CDR3, the DNA is TGTGCCAGCAGCCCCTGGGAGGGTATCCATGGCTACACCTTC. Residues: CASSPWEGIHGYTF.

The chain links TRBV6-2 or TRBV6-3 to TRBJ2-7; D not resolved. This CDR3 is 13 amino acids long. V was trimmed by 7 bases and J by 2 bases, leaving 12 bases between them. Germline V gene lookup returns CDR1 MNHEY and CDR2 SVGEGT. The CDR3 DNA follows: TGTGCCAGCAACGGTCTGCTACCCTACGAGCAGTACTTC. It translates to CASNGLLPYEQYF.

This clonotype appeared many times. The chain recombines TRBV29-1 with TRBJ2-1; D might be TRBD2 (6 bases). The V end was cut by 1 base, the J end by 1 base, with 17 bases between. This CDR3 is 17 amino acids long. Germline V gives CDR1 SQVTM, CDR2 ANQGSEA. DNA for the CDR3: TGCAGCGTTGAAGGAATTGGCGGGAAAACTTCCTACAATGAGCAGTTCTTC. It yields the protein CSVEGIGGKTSYNEQFF.

This clonotype turned up a few times. This chain joins TRBV5-1 and TRBJ2-5, with 8 bases identical to TRBD1. Germline CDR1 SGHRS, CDR2 YFSETQ. This CDR3 region has 15 residues. V shed 0 bases and J 3 bases; nucleotides not matched to a gene: 4. The chain's CDR3 is CASSLGSGGEETQYF. The CDR3 nucleotides read TGCGCCAGCAGCTTGGGGTCAGGGGGCGAAGAGACCCAGTACTTC.